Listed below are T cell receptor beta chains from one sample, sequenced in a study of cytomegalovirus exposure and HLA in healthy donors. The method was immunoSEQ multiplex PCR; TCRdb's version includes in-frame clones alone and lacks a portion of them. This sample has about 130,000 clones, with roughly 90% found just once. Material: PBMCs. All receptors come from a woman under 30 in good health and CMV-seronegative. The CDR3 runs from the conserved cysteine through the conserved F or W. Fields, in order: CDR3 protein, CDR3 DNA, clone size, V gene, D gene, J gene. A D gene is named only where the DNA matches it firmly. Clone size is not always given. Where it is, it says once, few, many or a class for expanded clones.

cdr3_aa: CASSLDSTYEQYF; cdr3_nt: TGTGCCAGCAGCTTAGACTCAACCTACGAGCAGTACTTC; clone_size: few; v_call: TRBV7-6; d_call: NA; j_call: TRBJ2-7
cdr3_aa: CASSQTGTGQPQHF; cdr3_nt: TGCGCCAGCAGCCAGACAGGTACAGGTCAGCCCCAGCATTTT; clone_size: few; v_call: TRBV4-1; d_call: NA; j_call: TRBJ1-5
cdr3_aa: CASSPISRGGYTF; cdr3_nt: TGTGCCAGCAGCCCAATTTCTAGGGGCGGCTACACCTTC; clone_size: NA; v_call: TRBV5-6; d_call: NA; j_call: TRBJ1-2
cdr3_aa: CASSRGQSYEQYF; cdr3_nt: TGTGCCAGCAGCCGCGGACAGTCCTACGAGCAGTACTTC; clone_size: NA; v_call: TRBV27; d_call: NA; j_call: TRBJ2-7
cdr3_aa: CSAWGQSSTDTQYF; cdr3_nt: TGCAGCGCATGGGGACAGTCTAGCACAGATACGCAGTATTTT; clone_size: NA; v_call: TRBV29-1; d_call: TRBD1; j_call: TRBJ2-3
cdr3_aa: CASISTPGRLAGLPSSYEQYF; cdr3_nt: TGTGCCAGCATTTCAACCCCGGGGAGACTAGCGGGACTACCAAGCTCCTACGAGCAGTACTTC; clone_size: NA; v_call: TRBV28; d_call: TRBD2; j_call: TRBJ2-7
cdr3_aa: CASSPPAGWSYGYTF; cdr3_nt: TGTGCCAGCAGTCCCCCGGCGGGATGGAGCTATGGCTACACCTTC; clone_size: NA; v_call: TRBV7-9; d_call: NA; j_call: TRBJ1-2
cdr3_aa: CASSSPGQGIHEQYF; cdr3_nt: TGTGCCAGCAGCTCTCCGGGACAGGGTATCCACGAGCAGTACTTC; clone_size: NA; v_call: TRBV11-3; d_call: TRBD1; j_call: TRBJ2-7
cdr3_aa: CASSPPRDRAYEQYF; cdr3_nt: TGCGCCAGCAGCCCTCCGCGGGACCGAGCCTACGAGCAGTACTTC; clone_size: NA; v_call: TRBV4-1; d_call: NA; j_call: TRBJ2-7
cdr3_aa: CASSLVAAGGYNEQFF; cdr3_nt: TGTGCCAGCAGCCTAGTAGCAGCGGGAGGGTACAATGAGCAGTTCTTC; clone_size: NA; v_call: TRBV28; d_call: TRBD2; j_call: TRBJ2-1
cdr3_aa: CASSLSPGGGTGELFF; cdr3_nt: TGTGCCAGCAGCTTAAGTCCGGGAGGGGGCACCGGGGAGCTGTTTTTT; clone_size: few; v_call: TRBV7-3; d_call: TRBD2; j_call: TRBJ2-2